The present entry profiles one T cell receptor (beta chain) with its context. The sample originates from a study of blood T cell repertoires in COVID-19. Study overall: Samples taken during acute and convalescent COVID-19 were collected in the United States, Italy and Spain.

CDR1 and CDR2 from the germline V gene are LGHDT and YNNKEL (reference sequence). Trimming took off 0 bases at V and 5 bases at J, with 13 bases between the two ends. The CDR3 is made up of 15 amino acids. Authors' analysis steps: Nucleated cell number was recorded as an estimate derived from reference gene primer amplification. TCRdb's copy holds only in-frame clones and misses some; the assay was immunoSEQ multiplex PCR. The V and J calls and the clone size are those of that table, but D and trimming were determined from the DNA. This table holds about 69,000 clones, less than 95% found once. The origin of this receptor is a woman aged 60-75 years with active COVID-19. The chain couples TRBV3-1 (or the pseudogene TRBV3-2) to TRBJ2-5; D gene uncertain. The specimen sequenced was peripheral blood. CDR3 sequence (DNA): TGTGCCAGCAGCCAAGATCCGGCCGGGTTCGAGACCCAGTACTTC. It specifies CASSQDPAGFETQYF.